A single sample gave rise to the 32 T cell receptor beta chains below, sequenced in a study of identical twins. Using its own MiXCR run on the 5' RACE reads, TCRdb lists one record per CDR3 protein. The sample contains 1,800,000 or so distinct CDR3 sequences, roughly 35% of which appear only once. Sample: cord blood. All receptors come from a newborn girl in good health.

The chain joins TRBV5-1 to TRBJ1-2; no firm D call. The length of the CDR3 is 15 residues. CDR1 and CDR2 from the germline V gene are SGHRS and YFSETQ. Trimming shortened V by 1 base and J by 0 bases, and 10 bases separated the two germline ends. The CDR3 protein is CASSLSPLANYGYTF. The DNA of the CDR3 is TGCGCCAGCAGCTTGTCACCGTTAGCTAACTATGGCTACACCTTC.

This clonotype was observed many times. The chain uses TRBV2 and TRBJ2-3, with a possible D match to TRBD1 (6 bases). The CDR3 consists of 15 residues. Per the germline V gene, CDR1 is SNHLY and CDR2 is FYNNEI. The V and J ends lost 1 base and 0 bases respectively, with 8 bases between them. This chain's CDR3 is CASSEGGPSTDTQYF. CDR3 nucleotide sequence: TGTGCCAGCAGTGAAGGGGGGCCCAGCACAGATACGCAGTATTTT.

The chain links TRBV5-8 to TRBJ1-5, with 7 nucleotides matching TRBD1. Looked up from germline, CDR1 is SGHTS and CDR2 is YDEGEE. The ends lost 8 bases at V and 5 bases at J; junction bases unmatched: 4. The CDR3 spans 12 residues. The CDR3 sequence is CARVTGYQPQHF. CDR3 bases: TGTGCCAGAGTGACAGGGTATCAGCCCCAGCATTTT.

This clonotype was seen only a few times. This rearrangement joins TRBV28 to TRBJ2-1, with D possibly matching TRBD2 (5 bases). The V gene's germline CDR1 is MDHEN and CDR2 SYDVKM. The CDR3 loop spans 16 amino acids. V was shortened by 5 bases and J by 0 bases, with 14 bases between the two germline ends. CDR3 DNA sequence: TGTGCCAGCAGTCTTCAGTTGCGGGCCTCCTACAATGAGCAGTTCTTC. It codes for CASSLQLRASYNEQFF.

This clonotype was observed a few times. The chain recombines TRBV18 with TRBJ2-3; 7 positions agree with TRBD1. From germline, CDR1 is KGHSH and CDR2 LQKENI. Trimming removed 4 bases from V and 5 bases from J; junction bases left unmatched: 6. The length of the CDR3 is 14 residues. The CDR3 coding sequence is TGTGCCAGCTCACAACAGGGGTATCAAGATACGCAGTATTTT. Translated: CASSQQGYQDTQYF.

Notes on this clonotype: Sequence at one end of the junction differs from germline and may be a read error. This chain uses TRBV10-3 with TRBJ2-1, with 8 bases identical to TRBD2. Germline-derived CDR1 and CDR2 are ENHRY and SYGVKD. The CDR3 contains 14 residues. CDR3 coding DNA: TGTGCCACCAGTGACTACGGGACTAGCAATGAGCAGTTCTTC. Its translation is CATSDYGTSNEQFF.

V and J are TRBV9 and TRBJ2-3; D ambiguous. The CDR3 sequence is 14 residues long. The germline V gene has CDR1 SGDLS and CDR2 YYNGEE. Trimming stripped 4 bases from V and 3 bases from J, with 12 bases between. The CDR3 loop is CASSHSVRTDTQYF. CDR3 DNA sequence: TGTGCCAGCAGCCACAGCGTTAGGACAGATACGCAGTATTTT.

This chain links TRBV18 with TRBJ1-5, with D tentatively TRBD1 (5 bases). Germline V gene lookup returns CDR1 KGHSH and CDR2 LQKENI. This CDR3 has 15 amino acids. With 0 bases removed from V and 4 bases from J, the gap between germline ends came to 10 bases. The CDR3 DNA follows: TGTGCCAGCTCACCACCAGGGACTCCTAATCAGCCCCAGCATTTT. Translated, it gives CASSPPGTPNQPQHF.

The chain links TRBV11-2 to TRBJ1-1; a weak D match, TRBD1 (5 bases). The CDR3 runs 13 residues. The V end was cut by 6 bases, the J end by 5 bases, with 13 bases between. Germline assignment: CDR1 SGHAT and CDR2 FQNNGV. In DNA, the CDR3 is TGTGCCAGCAGACCGCTACAGGCAACTGAAGCTTTCTTT. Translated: CASRPLQATEAFF. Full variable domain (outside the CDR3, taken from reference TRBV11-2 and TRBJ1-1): EAGVAQSPRYKIIEKRQSVAFWCNPISGHATLYWYQQILGQGPKLLIQFQNNGVVDDSQLPKDRFSAERLKGVDSTLKIQPAKLEDSAVYLCASRPLQATEAFFGQGTRLTVV.

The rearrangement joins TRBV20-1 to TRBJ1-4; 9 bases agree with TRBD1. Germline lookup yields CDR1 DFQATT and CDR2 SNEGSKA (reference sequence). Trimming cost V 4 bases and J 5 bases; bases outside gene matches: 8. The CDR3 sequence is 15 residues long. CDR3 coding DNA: TGCAGTGCTACGGGACAGGGCTCTAAGAATGAAAAACTGTTTTTT. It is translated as CSATGQGSKNEKLFF.

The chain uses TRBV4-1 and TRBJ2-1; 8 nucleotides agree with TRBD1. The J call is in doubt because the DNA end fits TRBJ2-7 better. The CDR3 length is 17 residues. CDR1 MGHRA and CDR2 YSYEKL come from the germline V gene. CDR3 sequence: CASSQDGFRDRKNEQYF. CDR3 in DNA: TGCGCCAGCAGCCAAGATGGATTCAGGGACAGGAAAAATGAGCAGTACTTC.

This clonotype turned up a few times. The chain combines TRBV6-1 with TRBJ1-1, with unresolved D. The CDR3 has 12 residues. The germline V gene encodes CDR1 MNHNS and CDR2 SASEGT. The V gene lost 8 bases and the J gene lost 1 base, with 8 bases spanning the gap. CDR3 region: CASGYRNTEAFF. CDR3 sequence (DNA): TGTGCCAGCGGATACAGGAACACTGAAGCTTTCTTT.

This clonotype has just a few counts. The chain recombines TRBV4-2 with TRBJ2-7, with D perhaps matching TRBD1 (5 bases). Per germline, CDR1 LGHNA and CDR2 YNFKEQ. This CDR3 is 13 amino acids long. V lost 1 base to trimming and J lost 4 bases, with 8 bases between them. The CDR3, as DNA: TGTGCCAGCAGCCAAGTTCGACAGTACGAGCAGTACTTC. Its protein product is CASSQVRQYEQYF.

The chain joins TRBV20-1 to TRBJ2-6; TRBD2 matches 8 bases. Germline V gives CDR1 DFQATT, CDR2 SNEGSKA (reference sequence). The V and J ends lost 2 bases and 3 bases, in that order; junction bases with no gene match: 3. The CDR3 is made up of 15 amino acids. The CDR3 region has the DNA TGCAGTGCTAGACTAGCGGGTTTTGGGGCCAACGTCCTGACTTTC. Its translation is CSARLAGFGANVLTF.

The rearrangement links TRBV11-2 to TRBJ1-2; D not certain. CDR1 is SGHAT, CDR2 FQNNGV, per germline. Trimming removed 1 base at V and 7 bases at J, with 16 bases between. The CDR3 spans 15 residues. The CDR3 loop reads CASSLAPPATAGYTF. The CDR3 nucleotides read TGTGCCAGCAGCTTAGCCCCCCCGGCAACTGCTGGCTACACCTTC.

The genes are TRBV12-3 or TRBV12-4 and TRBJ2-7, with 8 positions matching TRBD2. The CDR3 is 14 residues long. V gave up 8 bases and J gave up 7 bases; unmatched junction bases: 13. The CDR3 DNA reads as TGTGCCAGCCGCGGGGGGCCAACTGGTAATGAGCAGTACTTC. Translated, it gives CASRGGPTGNEQYF.

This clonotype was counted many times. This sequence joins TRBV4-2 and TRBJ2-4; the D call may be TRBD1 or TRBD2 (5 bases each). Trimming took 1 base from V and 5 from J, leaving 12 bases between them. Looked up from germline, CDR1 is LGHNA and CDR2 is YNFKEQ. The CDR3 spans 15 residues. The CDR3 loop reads CASSQAMRDQNIQYF. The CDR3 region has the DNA TGTGCCAGCAGCCAAGCGATGAGGGACCAAAACATTCAGTACTTC.

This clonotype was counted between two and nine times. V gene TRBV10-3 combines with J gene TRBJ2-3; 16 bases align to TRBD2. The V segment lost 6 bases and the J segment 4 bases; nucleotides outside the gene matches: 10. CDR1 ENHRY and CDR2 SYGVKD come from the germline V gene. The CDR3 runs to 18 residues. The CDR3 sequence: CAIRKGLAGGPAPDTQYF. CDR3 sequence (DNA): TGTGCCATCAGAAAGGGACTAGCGGGAGGGCCGGCCCCAGATACGCAGTATTTT.

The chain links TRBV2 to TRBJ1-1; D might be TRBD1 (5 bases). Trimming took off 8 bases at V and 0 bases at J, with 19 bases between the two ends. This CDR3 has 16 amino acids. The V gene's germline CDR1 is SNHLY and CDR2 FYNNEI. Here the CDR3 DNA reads TGTGCCAGCTACCGGCGGGGCACAGTAATGAACACTGAAGCTTTCTTT. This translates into CASYRRGTVMNTEAFF.

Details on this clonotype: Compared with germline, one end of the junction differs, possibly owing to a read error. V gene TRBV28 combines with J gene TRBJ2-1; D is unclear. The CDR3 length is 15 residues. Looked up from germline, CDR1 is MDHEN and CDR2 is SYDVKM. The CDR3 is CAGSFPYRANNEQFF. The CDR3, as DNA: TGTGCCGGCAGTTTCCCCTATCGGGCTAACAATGAGCAGTTCTTC.

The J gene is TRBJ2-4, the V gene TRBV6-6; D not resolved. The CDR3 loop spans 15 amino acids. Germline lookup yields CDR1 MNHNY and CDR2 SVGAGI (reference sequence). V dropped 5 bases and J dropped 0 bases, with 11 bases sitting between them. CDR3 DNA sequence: TGTGCCAGCAGTCAATTGGGTATAGCCAAAAACATTCAGTACTTC. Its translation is CASSQLGIAKNIQYF.

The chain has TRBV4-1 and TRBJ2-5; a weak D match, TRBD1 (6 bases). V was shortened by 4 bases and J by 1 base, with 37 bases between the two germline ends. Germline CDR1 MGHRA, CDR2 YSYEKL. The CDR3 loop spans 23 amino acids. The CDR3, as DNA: TGCGCCAGCAGCCTCCTGATCCTTCCAGCAGCCAAGAAGATAGGACAGACCCAAGAGACCCAGTACTTC. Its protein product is CASSLLILPAAKKIGQTQETQYF.

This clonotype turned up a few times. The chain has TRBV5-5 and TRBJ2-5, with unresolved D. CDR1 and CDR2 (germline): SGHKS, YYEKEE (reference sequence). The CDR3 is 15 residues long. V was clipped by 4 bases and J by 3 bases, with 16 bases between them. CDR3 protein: CASSVGPAREETQYF. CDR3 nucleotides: TGTGCCAGCAGCGTCGGACCAGCAAGGGAAGAGACCCAGTACTTC. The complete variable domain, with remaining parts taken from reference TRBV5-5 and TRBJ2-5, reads DAGVTQSPTHLIKTRGQQVTLRCSPISGHKSVSWYQQVLGQGPQFIFQYYEKEERGRGNFPDRFSARQFPNYSSELNVNALLLGDSALYLCASSVGPAREETQYFGPGTRLLVL.

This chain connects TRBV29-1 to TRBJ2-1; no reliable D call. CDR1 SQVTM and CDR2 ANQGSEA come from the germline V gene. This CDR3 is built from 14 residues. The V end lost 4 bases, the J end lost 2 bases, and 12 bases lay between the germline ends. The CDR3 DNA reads TGCAGCGTTGTGACCCGGGCTGCCTACAATGAGCAGTTCTTC. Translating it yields CSVVTRAAYNEQFF.

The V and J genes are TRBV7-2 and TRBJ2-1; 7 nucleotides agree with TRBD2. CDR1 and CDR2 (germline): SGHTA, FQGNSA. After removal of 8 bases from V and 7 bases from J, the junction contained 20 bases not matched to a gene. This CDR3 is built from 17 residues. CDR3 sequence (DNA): TGTGCCAGCGGACCGGGGGTACTAGCGAACAAGGGGAATGAGCAGTTCTTC. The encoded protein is CASGPGVLANKGNEQFF.

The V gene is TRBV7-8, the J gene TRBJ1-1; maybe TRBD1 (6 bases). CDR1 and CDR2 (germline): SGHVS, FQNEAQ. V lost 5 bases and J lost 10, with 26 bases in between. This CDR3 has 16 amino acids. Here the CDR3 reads CASSLLSGTRNSGAFF. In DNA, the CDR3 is TGTGCCAGCAGCCTTCTCTCCGGGACACGGAACTCAGGAGCTTTCTTT.

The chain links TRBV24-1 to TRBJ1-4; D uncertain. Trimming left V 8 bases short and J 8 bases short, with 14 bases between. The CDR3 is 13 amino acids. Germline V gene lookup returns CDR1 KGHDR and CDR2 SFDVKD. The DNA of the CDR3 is TGTGCCACCACGAGAGAGGGTAGGGAAAAACTGTTTTTT. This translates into CATTREGREKLFF.

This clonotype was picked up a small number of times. As DNA, the CDR3 is TGCGCCAGCAGCCAAGATAGCGGGGGACACAATGAGCAGTTCTTC. Protein sequence: CASSQDSGGHNEQFF. This sequence joins TRBV4-1 and TRBJ2-1; 9 positions agree with TRBD2. Germline CDR1 is MGHRA and CDR2 is YSYEKL. V dropped 0 bases and J dropped 5; count of bases not matched to a gene: 2. CDR3 length equals 15 residues.

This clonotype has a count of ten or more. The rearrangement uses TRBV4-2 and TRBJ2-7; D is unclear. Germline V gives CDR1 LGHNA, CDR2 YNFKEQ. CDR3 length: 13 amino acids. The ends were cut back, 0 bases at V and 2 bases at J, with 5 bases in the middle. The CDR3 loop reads CASSQDTAYEQYF. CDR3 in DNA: TGTGCCAGCAGCCAAGATACAGCCTACGAGCAGTACTTC.

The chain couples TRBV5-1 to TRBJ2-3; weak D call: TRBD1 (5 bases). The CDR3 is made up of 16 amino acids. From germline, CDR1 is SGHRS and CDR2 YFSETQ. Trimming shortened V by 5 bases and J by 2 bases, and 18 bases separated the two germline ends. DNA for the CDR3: TGCGCCAGCAGTTTGCCGGCTGTAGGGGACACAGATACGCAGTATTTT. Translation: CASSLPAVGDTDTQYF.

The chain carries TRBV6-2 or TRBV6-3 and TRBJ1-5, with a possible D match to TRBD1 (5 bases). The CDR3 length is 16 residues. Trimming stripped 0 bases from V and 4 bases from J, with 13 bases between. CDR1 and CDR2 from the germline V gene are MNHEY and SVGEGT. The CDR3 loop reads CASSYSNFDRNQPQHF. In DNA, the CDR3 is TGTGCCAGCAGTTACTCGAATTTCGACAGAAATCAGCCCCAGCATTTT.

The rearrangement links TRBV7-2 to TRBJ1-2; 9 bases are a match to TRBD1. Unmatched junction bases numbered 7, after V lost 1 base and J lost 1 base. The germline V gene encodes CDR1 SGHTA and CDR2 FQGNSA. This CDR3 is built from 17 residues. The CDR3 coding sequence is TGTGCCAGCAGCTTAGTTGGGGACAGGGTTGGTAACTATGGCTACACCTTC. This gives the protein CASSLVGDRVGNYGYTF.